These 20 T cell receptor beta chains originate from one sample sequenced in a study of blood T cell repertoires in COVID-19. The repertoire was sequenced with immunoSEQ multiplex PCR; TCRdb's copy has only in-frame clones and lacks some. The data show about 210,000 clones, with over 75% seen just once and roughly 13% held by the top ten. The sequenced sample was peripheral blood. Every receptor here comes from a human donor in a cohort sampled during active COVID-19.

This chain joins TRBV29-1 and TRBJ1-2; no firm D call. Germline V gives CDR1 SQVTM, CDR2 ANQGSEA. The CDR3 covers 15 residues. Deletions cut 3 bases from V and 6 bases from J, with 20 bases between. CDR3 protein: CSVDRGRVIVDGYTF. In DNA, the CDR3 is TGCAGCGTTGACCGGGGAAGGGTAATAGTCGATGGCTACACCTTC.

CDR3 loop: CASSTRTGGSYTEAFF. In DNA form, the CDR3 reads TGTGCCAGCAGTACACGGACAGGGGGCTCCTACACTGAAGCTTTCTTT. This chain joins TRBV28 and TRBJ1-1; TRBD1 matches 11 bases. Germline V lookup: CDR1 MDHEN, CDR2 SYDVKM. This CDR3 spans 16 amino acids. After removal of 5 bases from V and 3 bases from J, the junction contained 8 bases not matched to a gene.

The chain uses TRBV2 and TRBJ1-5, with 8 positions matching TRBD1. The CDR3 extends over 16 amino acids. The junction had 13 bases not matched to a gene; V was cut back by 1 base and J by 11 bases. Germline V gives CDR1 SNHLY, CDR2 FYNNEI. This CDR3 reads CASSEEQTGVGKAQHF. As DNA, the CDR3 is TGTGCCAGCAGTGAAGAGCAGACAGGGGTGGGGAAGGCCCAGCATTTT. Based on the CDR3 plus reference TRBV2 and TRBJ1-5, the full variable domain is EPEVTQTPSHQVTQMGQEVILRCVPISNHLYFYWYRQILGQKVEFLVSFYNNEISEKSEIFDDQFSVERPDGSNFTLKIRSTKLEDSAMYFCASSEEQTGVGKAQHFGDGTRLSIL.

The DNA of the CDR3 is TGTGCCAGTAGTATCCCCCTAGCGGGCCTGATTCCTAGCACAGATACGCAGTATTTT. This sequence encodes CASSIPLAGLIPSTDTQYF. This chain joins TRBV19 and TRBJ2-3; 8 nucleotides agree with TRBD2. Germline V CDR1 and CDR2: LNHDA, SQIVND (reference sequence). The CDR3 runs to 19 residues. Trimming removed 3 bases from V and 0 bases from J; junction bases left unmatched: 14.

This clone has a handful of counts. This chain joins TRBV7-9 and TRBJ1-3, with D maybe TRBD1 (6 bases). The V end was cut by 5 bases, the J end by 1 base, with 15 bases between. The CDR3 is 16 amino acids. Germline-derived CDR1 and CDR2 are SEHNR and FQNEAQ (reference sequence). This CDR3 is CASSASRGTSGNTIYF. CDR3 bases: TGTGCCAGCAGCGCGAGTAGGGGGACGTCTGGAAACACCATATATTTT.

The J gene is TRBJ2-2, the V gene TRBV19; 14 bases line up with TRBD2. V shed 7 bases, J shed 1 base, and the junction held 5 bases outside the gene matches. The germline V gene has CDR1 LNHDA and CDR2 SQIVND (reference sequence). This CDR3 is 17 amino acids long. The CDR3 nucleotides are TGTGCCAGTATCAAAGGGACTAGCGGGAGGAACACCGGGGAGCTGTTTTTT. It is translated as CASIKGTSGRNTGELFF.

This chain links TRBV7-8 with TRBJ2-5, with a tentative D call TRBD1 (5 bases). In germline, CDR1 is SGHVS, CDR2 FQNEAQ. The CDR3 runs to 16 residues. V lost 6 bases and J 1 base, leaving 18 bases between the germline ends. The CDR3 region is CASSPGVGAAQETQYF. The CDR3 DNA is TGTGCCAGCAGTCCAGGCGTAGGGGCGGCCCAAGAGACCCAGTACTTC.

This chain joins TRBV28 and TRBJ2-3; 8 bases are a match to TRBD1. V lost 9 bases, J lost 2 bases, and 4 bases stayed unmatched. The CDR3 has 13 amino acids. From germline, CDR1 is MDHEN and CDR2 SYDVKM. The CDR3 sequence is CASTTGATDTQYF. CDR3 sequence (DNA): TGTGCCAGTACGACAGGGGCCACAGATACGCAGTATTTT.

This chain connects TRBV2 to TRBJ2-1; maybe TRBD1 (6 bases). The CDR3 is 15 amino acids. Per germline, CDR1 SNHLY and CDR2 FYNNEI. Between the trimmed V and J ends, which lost 3 bases and 1 base, there was a span of 10 bases. The CDR3 DNA follows: TGTGCCAGCAGTGATTCAGGGGAGTCCTACAATGAGCAGTTCTTC. This sequence encodes CASSDSGESYNEQFF.

This clone was seen just once. The V call is TRBV28, the J call TRBJ1-2; D might be TRBD1 (5 bases). Trimming took off 6 bases at V and 8 bases at J, with 13 bases between the two ends. CDR3 length equals 12 residues. The germline V gene encodes CDR1 MDHEN and CDR2 SYDVKM. CDR3 nucleotides: TGTGCCAGCAGCCCTTGGGGGGTGGGCTACACCTTC. It encodes CASSPWGVGYTF.

The chain has TRBV6-1 and TRBJ1-2; D is perhaps TRBD1 (6 bases). Germline V gene data show CDR1 as MNHNS and CDR2 as SASEGT. Trimming stripped 1 base from V and 8 bases from J, with 11 bases between. This CDR3 comprises 13 residues. The DNA for the CDR3 is TGTGCCAGCAGTGAAGTCAGGGGCCAGGGCTACACCTTC. Translated, it gives CASSEVRGQGYTF.

The rearrangement joins TRBV28 to TRBJ1-2; weak D call: TRBD1 (5 bases). The CDR3 length is 16 residues. In germline, CDR1 is MDHEN, CDR2 SYDVKM. V was shortened by 7 bases and J by 3 bases, with 21 bases between the two germline ends. DNA of the CDR3: TGTGCCAGCAATCATGGCGACAGTCGGCGGCACTATGGCTACACCTTC. Protein sequence: CASNHGDSRRHYGYTF.

This clone was seen only a few times. V usage is TRBV3-1 (or the pseudogene TRBV3-2) and J usage is TRBJ1-4; tentatively, D is TRBD1 (5 bases). The CDR3 length is 14 residues. V was shortened by 1 base and J by 13 bases, with 16 bases between the two germline ends. Germline lookup yields CDR1 LGHDT and CDR2 YNNKEL (reference sequence). The CDR3: CASSQGRGRRRLFF. CDR3 DNA: TGTGCCAGCAGCCAAGGGAGGGGACGGAGGAGACTGTTTTTT.

The chain joins TRBV5-1 to TRBJ2-1, with 12 bases fitting TRBD2. Trimming cost V 0 bases and J 7 bases; bases outside gene matches: 5. Per the germline V gene, CDR1 is SGHRS and CDR2 is YFSETQ. The CDR3 is 16 residues long. CDR3 bases: TGCGCCAGCAGCTTGGCCCCTAGCGGGGGGGCTAATGAGCAGTTCTTC. It codes for CASSLAPSGGANEQFF.

This chain joins TRBV6-5 and TRBJ1-1; D is possibly TRBD1 (5 bases). CDR1 and CDR2 from the germline V gene are MNHEY and SVGAGI. Trimming took 7 bases from V and 1 from J, leaving 7 bases between them. This CDR3 spans 12 amino acids. The DNA for the CDR3 is TGTGCCAGCACTACAGGGAACACTGAAGCTTTCTTT. It codes for CASTTGNTEAFF.

V usage is TRBV4-3 and J usage is TRBJ1-2; D gene unclear. CDR1 and CDR2 from the germline V gene are LGHNA and YSLEER. V was shortened by 4 bases and J by 4 bases, with 13 bases between the two germline ends. The CDR3 loop spans 14 amino acids. The CDR3 nucleotides read TGCGCCAGCAGCCCCCGGGAGACCCTCTATGGCTACACCTTC. Its translation: CASSPRETLYGYTF.

This chain's CDR3 is CASSIEAGGRAEQFF. CDR3 DNA: TGCGCCAGCAGCATAGAAGCGGGAGGCCGCGCGGAGCAGTTCTTC. The V call is TRBV5-1, the J call TRBJ2-1; TRBD2 agrees at 9 bases. The V and J ends lost 4 bases and 10 bases, in that order; junction bases with no gene match: 12. Germline CDR1 SGHRS, CDR2 YFSETQ. CDR3 length: 15 residues. The variable domain in full, completed from reference TRBV5-1 and TRBJ2-1, reads KAGVTQTPRYLIKTRGQQVTLSCSPISGHRSVSWYQQTPGQGLQFLFEYFSETQRNKGNFPGRFSGRQFSNSRSEMNVSTLELGDSALYLCASSIEAGGRAEQFFGPGTRLTVL.

There are many counts of this clone. The CDR3 DNA follows: TGTGCCAGCAGTGCCTCGACAGGGTTGGGTACCAGCAATCAGCCCCAGCATTTT. Its translation: CASSASTGLGTSNQPQHF. This chain connects TRBV28 to TRBJ1-5, with TRBD1 matching 7 bases. Germline CDR1 MDHEN, CDR2 SYDVKM. The CDR3 is 18 amino acids. The V and J ends lost 5 bases and 1 base, in that order; junction bases with no gene match: 14.

The J gene is TRBJ2-7, the V gene TRBV7-9; no firm D call. The CDR3 length is 13 residues. Germline loops: CDR1 SEHNR, CDR2 FQNEAQ (reference sequence). V lost 2 bases, J lost 2 bases, and 7 bases lay in between. CDR3 loop: CASSLNYPYEQYF. CDR3 nucleotides: TGTGCCAGCAGCTTAAACTACCCCTACGAGCAGTACTTC.

CDR3 nucleotide sequence: TGTGCCAGAATCGGACAGCTATCGTCTCATGCGCAGTATTTT. Its translation: CARIGQLSSHAQYF. The J gene is TRBJ2-3, the V gene TRBV6-5; TRBD1 might be the D (6 bases). Between the trimmed V and J ends, which lost 9 bases and 10 bases, there was a span of 23 bases. The CDR3 has 14 amino acids. Germline V CDR1 and CDR2: MNHEY, SVGAGI.